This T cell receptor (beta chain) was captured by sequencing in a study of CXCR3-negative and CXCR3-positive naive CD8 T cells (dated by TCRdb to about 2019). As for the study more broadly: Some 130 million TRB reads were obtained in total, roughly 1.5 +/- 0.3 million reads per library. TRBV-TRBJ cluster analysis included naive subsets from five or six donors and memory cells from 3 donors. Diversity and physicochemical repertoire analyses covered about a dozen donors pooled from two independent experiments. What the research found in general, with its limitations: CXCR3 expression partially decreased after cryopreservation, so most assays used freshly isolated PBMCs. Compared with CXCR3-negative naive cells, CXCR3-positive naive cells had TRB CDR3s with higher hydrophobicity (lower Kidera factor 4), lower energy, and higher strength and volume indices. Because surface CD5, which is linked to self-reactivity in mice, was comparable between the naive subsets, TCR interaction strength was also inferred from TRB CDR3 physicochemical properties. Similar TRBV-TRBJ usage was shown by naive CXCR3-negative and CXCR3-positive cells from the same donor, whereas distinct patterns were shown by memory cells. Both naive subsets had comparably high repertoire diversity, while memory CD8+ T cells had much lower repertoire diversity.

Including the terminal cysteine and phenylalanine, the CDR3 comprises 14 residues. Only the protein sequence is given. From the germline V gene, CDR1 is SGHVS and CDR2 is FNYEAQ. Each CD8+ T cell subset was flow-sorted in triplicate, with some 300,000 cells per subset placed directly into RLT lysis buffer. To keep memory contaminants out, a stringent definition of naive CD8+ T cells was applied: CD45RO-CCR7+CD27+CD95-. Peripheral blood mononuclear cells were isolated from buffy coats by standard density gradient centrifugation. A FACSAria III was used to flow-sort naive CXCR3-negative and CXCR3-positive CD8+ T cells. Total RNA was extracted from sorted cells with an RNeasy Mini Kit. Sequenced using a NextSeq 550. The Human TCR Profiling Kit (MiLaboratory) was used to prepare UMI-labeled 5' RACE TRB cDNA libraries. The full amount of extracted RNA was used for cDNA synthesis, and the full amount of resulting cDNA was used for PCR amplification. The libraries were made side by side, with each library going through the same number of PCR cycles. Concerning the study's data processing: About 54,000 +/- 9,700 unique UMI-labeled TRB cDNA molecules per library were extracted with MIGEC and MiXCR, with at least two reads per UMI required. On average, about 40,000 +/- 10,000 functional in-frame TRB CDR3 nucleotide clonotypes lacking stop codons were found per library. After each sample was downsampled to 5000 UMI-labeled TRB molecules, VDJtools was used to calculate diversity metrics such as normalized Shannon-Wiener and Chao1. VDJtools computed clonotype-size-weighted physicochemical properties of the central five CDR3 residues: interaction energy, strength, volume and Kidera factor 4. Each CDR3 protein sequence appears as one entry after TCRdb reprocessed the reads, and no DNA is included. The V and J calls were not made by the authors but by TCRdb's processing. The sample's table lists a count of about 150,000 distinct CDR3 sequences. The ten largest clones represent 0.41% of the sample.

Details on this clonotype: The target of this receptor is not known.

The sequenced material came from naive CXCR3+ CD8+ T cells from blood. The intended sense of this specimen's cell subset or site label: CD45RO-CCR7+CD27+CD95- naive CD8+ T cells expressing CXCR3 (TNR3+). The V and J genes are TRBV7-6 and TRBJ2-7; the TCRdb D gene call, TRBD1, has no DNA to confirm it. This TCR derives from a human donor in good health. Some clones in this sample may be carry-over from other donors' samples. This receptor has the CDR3 CASSYGTGSYEQYF.